This T cell receptor beta chain comes out of a study of CD8 T cells in ankylosing spondylitis. The TCR beta libraries were generated through quantitative 5'-RACE incorporating molecular barcodes. TCRdb recomputed calls from the 5' RACE reads with MiXCR, one row per CDR3 protein. Here the sample spans 100,000 to 150,000 distinct CDR3 sequences, around 9% being singletons. Germline CDR1 reads SGHVS; CDR2 reads FNYEAQ. The CDR3 has 15 amino acids. Trimming took off 8 bases at V and 5 bases at J, with 20 bases between the two ends. This clonotype was seen many times. Its matching antigen is unknown. Overall study findings and caveats: There was a TCR beta motif, made of several highly homologous variants, that appeared characteristic of ankylosing spondylitis blood. Significant enrichment of disease-linked clones was reportedly seen in matched ankylosing spondylitis synovial fluid.

The chain joins TRBV7-6 to TRBJ2-3; a possible D gene is TRBD2 (6 bases). The clonotype comes from a male donor with ankylosing spondylitis or in good health (not recorded which). The sample comprised blood, either unsorted or a sorted T cell fraction (not recorded which). CDR3 bases: TGTGCCAGCTCCACCCCCCCGGGAGAGGGAGATACGCAGTATTTT. Protein sequence: CASSTPPGEGDTQYF.